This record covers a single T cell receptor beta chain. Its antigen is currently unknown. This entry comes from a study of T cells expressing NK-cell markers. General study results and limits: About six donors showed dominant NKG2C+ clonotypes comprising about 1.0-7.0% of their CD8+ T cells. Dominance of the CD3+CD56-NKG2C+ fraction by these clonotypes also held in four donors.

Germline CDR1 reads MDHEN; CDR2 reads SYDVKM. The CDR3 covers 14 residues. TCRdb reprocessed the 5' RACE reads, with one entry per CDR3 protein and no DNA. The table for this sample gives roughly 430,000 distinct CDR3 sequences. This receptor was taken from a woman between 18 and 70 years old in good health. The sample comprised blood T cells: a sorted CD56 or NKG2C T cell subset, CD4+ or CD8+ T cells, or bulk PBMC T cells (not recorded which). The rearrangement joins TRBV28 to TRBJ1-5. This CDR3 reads CASRRGRDVQPQHF.